Presented here are 26 T cell receptor beta chains from one specimen sequenced in a study of CD8+ T cells in alopecia areata. After isolation, RNA underwent reverse transcription to generate cDNA as the sequencing template. Sequencing used immunoSEQ multiplex PCR; TCRdb keeps in-frame clones, though not all of them. This table has 90,000 to 150,000 clones, approximately 58% appearing once. Sequencing was carried out using CD4+ T cells sorted from blood. The receptors here all came from a human donor in good health.

The chain recombines TRBV29-1 with TRBJ1-2, with D possibly TRBD1 on 5 matching bases. V gave up 4 bases and J gave up 2 bases, with 11 bases separating them. The CDR3 totals 13 residues. CDR1 and CDR2 (germline): SQVTM, ANQGSEA. The DNA for the CDR3 is TGCAGCGTTGCCCCCGACAGAAACTATGGCTACACCTTC. Translated, it gives CSVAPDRNYGYTF.

This clone was counted a single time. V and J are TRBV6-5 and TRBJ2-1; a possible D gene is TRBD2 (5 bases). The CDR3 length is 12 residues. Trimming pared 6 bases from V and 9 bases from J, leaving 12 bases between. Germline V CDR1 and CDR2: MNHEY, SVGAGI. This CDR3 is CASSPRGGEQFF. CDR3 coding DNA: TGTGCCAGCAGCCCCCGGGGTGGTGAGCAGTTCTTC.

The chain uses TRBV29-1 and TRBJ2-2; D not certain. V lost 4 bases to trimming and J lost 6 bases, with 6 bases between them. The CDR3 sequence is 11 residues long. Per germline, CDR1 SQVTM and CDR2 ANQGSEA. This chain's CDR3 is CSVAGSGELFF. In DNA, the CDR3 is TGCAGCGTTGCCGGGTCCGGGGAGCTGTTTTTT.

This clone was recorded a few times. The chain is built from TRBV5-6 and TRBJ2-5; 10 bases are a match to TRBD2. Germline loops: CDR1 SGHDT, CDR2 YYEEEE. The CDR3 contains 15 residues. V lost 0 bases, J lost 3 bases, and 2 bases stayed unmatched. The CDR3: CASSLDSGGKETQYF. Written as DNA, the CDR3 is TGTGCCAGCAGCTTGGATAGCGGGGGGAAAGAGACCCAGTACTTC.

The rearrangement links TRBV9 to TRBJ1-5; D is unresolved. The CDR3 totals 13 residues. Trimming took off 5 bases at V and 3 bases at J, with 9 bases between the two ends. CDR1 SGDLS and CDR2 YYNGEE come from the germline V gene. The CDR3 sequence: CASSDGTNQPQHF. The DNA of the CDR3 is TGTGCCAGCAGTGACGGTACCAATCAGCCCCAGCATTTT. Together with reference TRBV9 and TRBJ1-5, the CDR3 gives the full variable domain: DSGVTQTPKHLITATGQRVTLRCSPRSGDLSVYWYQQSLDQGLQFLIQYYNGEERAKGNILERFSAQQFPDLHSELNLSSLELGDSALYFCASSDGTNQPQHFGDGTRLSIL.

J is TRBJ2-3 and V is TRBV20-1; no clear D gene. The germline CDR1 and CDR2 sequences are DFQATT and SNEGSKA (reference sequence). V lost 2 bases and J lost 6, with 6 bases in between. The CDR3 has 11 amino acids. This chain's CDR3 is CSARNGDTQYF. The CDR3 bases are TGCAGTGCTAGAAACGGGGATACGCAGTATTTT.

This chain uses TRBV6-1 with TRBJ1-2; 10 nucleotides line up with TRBD1. V dropped 6 bases and J dropped 8; count of bases not matched to a gene: 6. CDR3 length: 13 amino acids. CDR1 and CDR2 from the germline V gene are MNHNS and SASEGT. The CDR3 region has the DNA TGTGCCAGCAGACCCGGGACAGGGGAAGGCTACACCTTC. Translation gives CASRPGTGEGYTF.

The chain combines TRBV4-1 with TRBJ2-1; unclear D gene. Germline CDR1 MGHRA, CDR2 YSYEKL. The CDR3 is 15 amino acids. Trimming shortened V by 0 bases and J by 2 bases, and 8 bases separated the two germline ends. CDR3 region: CASSQEGSPYNEQFF. CDR3 DNA: TGCGCCAGCAGCCAAGAAGGTAGTCCCTACAATGAGCAGTTCTTC.

Concerning this clone: Different DNA sequences within this sample yield the same CDR3. The chain has TRBV5-1 and TRBJ1-1; D gene uncertain. The V gene lost 2 bases and the J gene lost 1 base, with 6 bases spanning the gap. Germline values: CDR1 SGHRS, CDR2 YFSETQ. The CDR3 totals 13 residues. The CDR3 DNA is TGCGCCAGCAGCTTTAGGGAGAACACTGAAGCTTTCTTT. Its protein product is CASSFRENTEAFF.

The chain employs TRBV5-1 and TRBJ2-1; D uncertain. CDR3 length equals 14 residues. Germline V lookup: CDR1 SGHRS, CDR2 YFSETQ. The V end was cut by 4 bases, the J end by 10 bases, with 18 bases between. The CDR3 DNA reads as TGCGCCAGCAGCCAAGTGGTAGGGCAGGACGAGCAGTTCTTC. It codes for CASSQVVGQDEQFF.

The chain carries TRBV19 and TRBJ2-7; 7 bases fit TRBD1. Looked up from germline, CDR1 is LNHDA and CDR2 is SQIVND (reference sequence). The length of the CDR3 is 11 residues. V shed 6 bases and J 10 bases; nucleotides not matched to a gene: 6. CDR3 bases: TGTGCCAGTAGCTCAGGGACAGTTCAGTACTTC. Translating gives CASSSGTVQYF. The full variable domain, completed using reference TRBV19 and TRBJ2-7, is DGGITQSPKYLFRKEGQNVTLSCEQNLNHDAMYWYRQDPGQGLRLIYYSQIVNDFQKGDIAEGYSVSREKKESFPLTVTSAQKNPTAFYLCASSSGTVQYFGPGTRLTVT.

The rearrangement links TRBV5-6 to TRBJ2-7; tentatively, D is TRBD1 (6 bases). Trimming left V 1 base short and J 6 bases short, with 14 bases between. CDR3 length: 14 amino acids. CDR1 and CDR2 from the germline V gene are SGHDT and YYEEEE. In nucleotides, the CDR3 is TGTGCCAGCAGCTTGTCCGGCAGGGGAAGCGAGCAGTACTTC. This codes for CASSLSGRGSEQYF. The full variable domain, in which reference TRBV5-6 and TRBJ2-7 provide the parts outside the CDR3, is DAGVTQSPTHLIKTRGQQVTLRCSPKSGHDTVSWYQQALGQGPQFIFQYYEEEERQRGNFPDRFSGHQFPNYSSELNVNALLLGDSALYLCASSLSGRGSEQYFGPGTRLTVT.

This clone has a single count. The rearrangement links TRBV29-1 to TRBJ1-2; TRBD1 is a possible D gene (5 bases). Germline loops: CDR1 SQVTM, CDR2 ANQGSEA. Trimming removed 5 bases from V and 1 base from J, with 17 bases in between. CDR3 size: 15 residues. CDR3 loop: CSVLDTRAVNYGYTF. As DNA, the CDR3 is TGCAGCGTTCTGGACACGCGCGCGGTTAACTATGGCTACACCTTC.

V usage is TRBV23-1 and J usage is TRBJ1-4; 7 nucleotides align to TRBD1. TRBV23-1 is placed among ORFs of uncertain function. The CDR3 totals 15 residues. The junction had 6 bases not matched to a gene; V was cut back by 4 bases and J by 4 bases. The DNA for the CDR3 is TGCGCCAGCAGTCGCGGACAGGAACATAATGAAAAACTGTTTTTT. As protein: CASSRGQEHNEKLFF.

This clone was counted only a few times. This chain links TRBV29-1 with TRBJ2-1; 9 nucleotides match TRBD1. V shed 6 bases, J shed 8 bases, and the junction held 5 bases outside the gene matches. The CDR3 is 12 residues long. Germline V CDR1 and CDR2: SQVTM, ANQGSEA. CDR3 in amino acids: CSVGDRVDEQFF. CDR3 bases: TGCAGCGTGGGGGACAGGGTCGATGAGCAGTTCTTC.

This clone was seen only once. The rearrangement links TRBV6-1 to TRBJ1-1; D unresolved. Trimming stripped 2 bases from V and 0 bases from J, with 10 bases between. CDR3 length: 15 amino acids. Germline V gene lookup returns CDR1 MNHNS and CDR2 SASEGT. In nucleotides, the CDR3 is TGTGCCAGCAGTGAACATAGTTTAATGAACACTGAAGCTTTCTTT. Protein: CASSEHSLMNTEAFF.

CDR3 in amino acids: CASSLEGPPGGQTQYF. CDR3 DNA sequence: TGCGCCAGCAGTCTCGAAGGGCCTCCGGGGGGACAGACCCAGTACTTC. This chain links TRBV5-1 with TRBJ2-5, with 7 bases that match TRBD2. The CDR3 has 16 residues. V gave up 5 bases and J gave up 6 bases; unmatched junction bases: 16. CDR1 SGHRS and CDR2 YFSETQ come from the germline V gene. The full variable domain, its missing parts supplied by reference TRBV5-1 and TRBJ2-5, is KAGVTQTPRYLIKTRGQQVTLSCSPISGHRSVSWYQQTPGQGLQFLFEYFSETQRNKGNFPGRFSGRQFSNSRSEMNVSTLELGDSALYLCASSLEGPPGGQTQYFGPGTRLLVL.

The chain employs TRBV5-1 and TRBJ2-3; 7 nucleotides match TRBD2. This CDR3 is 14 amino acids long. V was clipped by 2 bases and J by 0 bases; unmatched bases: 0. Germline V gene lookup returns CDR1 SGHRS and CDR2 YFSETQ. The CDR3 bases are TGCGCCAGCAGCTTTAGCGGGAGCACAGATACGCAGTATTTT. Amino acid sequence: CASSFSGSTDTQYF. The entire variable domain, with the rest obtained from reference TRBV5-1 and TRBJ2-3, is as follows: KAGVTQTPRYLIKTRGQQVTLSCSPISGHRSVSWYQQTPGQGLQFLFEYFSETQRNKGNFPGRFSGRQFSNSRSEMNVSTLELGDSALYLCASSFSGSTDTQYFGPGTRLTVL.

This sequence joins TRBV27 and TRBJ2-5; tentatively, D is TRBD1 (7 bases). Trimming took 3 bases from V and 5 from J, leaving 16 bases between them. The germline V gene has CDR1 MNHEY and CDR2 SMNVEV (reference sequence). There are 15 residues in the CDR3. The CDR3 DNA follows: TGTGCCAGCAGTTTGAGGGGGCTTCGGGGGGAGACCCAGTACTTC. Translated, it gives CASSLRGLRGETQYF.

J is TRBJ2-5 and V is TRBV9, with D unclear. The CDR3 totals 13 residues. Germline values: CDR1 SGDLS, CDR2 YYNGEE. V lost 2 bases and J lost 5, with 10 bases in between. Written as DNA, the CDR3 is TGTGCCAGCAGCGTGAGTTACGGGGAGACCCAGTACTTC. It is translated as CASSVSYGETQYF.

V usage is TRBV30 and J usage is TRBJ2-5; D not resolved. Deletions cut 3 bases from V and 5 bases from J, with 13 bases between. CDR1 and CDR2 (germline): GTSNPN, SVGIG (reference sequence). This CDR3 spans 13 amino acids. CDR3 region: CAWRRRGSETQYF. DNA for the CDR3: TGTGCCTGGAGGCGTCGAGGTTCGGAGACCCAGTACTTC.

This clone came up a few times. V gene TRBV29-1 combines with J gene TRBJ2-2, with D maybe TRBD1 (6 bases). V was cut by 6 bases and J by 4 bases, with 15 bases left in between. The CDR3 has 14 residues. The germline V gene has CDR1 SQVTM and CDR2 ANQGSEA. CDR3 nucleotides: TGCAGCGTAACTTGGACAGTTATCACCGGGGAGCTGTTTTTT. Protein sequence: CSVTWTVITGELFF.

V is TRBV15 and J is TRBJ1-5, with D unresolved. V was clipped by 0 bases and J by 6 bases, with 15 bases between them. CDR3 length: 16 amino acids. Germline-derived CDR1 and CDR2 are LNHNV and YYDKDF (reference sequence). CDR3 protein: CATSRDGPNSPQPQHF. For the CDR3, the DNA is TGTGCCACCAGCAGAGATGGGCCTAACTCACCTCAGCCCCAGCATTTT.

This clone showed up just once. The chain joins TRBV6-6 to TRBJ2-5; tentatively, D is TRBD1 or TRBD2 (5 bases each). This CDR3 is 13 amino acids long. Germline V CDR1 and CDR2: MNHNY, SVGAGI (reference sequence). Deletions cut 7 bases from V and 1 base from J, with 10 bases between. CDR3 loop: CASTGRRQETQYF. Here the CDR3 DNA reads TGTGCCAGCACGGGACGTCGCCAAGAGACCCAGTACTTC.

The V call is TRBV29-1, the J call TRBJ2-1; possible D gene TRBD2, 7 bases. CDR1 and CDR2 from the germline V gene are SQVTM and ANQGSEA. The CDR3 totals 14 residues. V was shortened by 5 bases and J by 2 bases, with 13 bases between the two germline ends. CDR3 DNA: TGCAGCGTTTGGGGGGAGGGGGCCTACAATGAGCAGTTCTTC. This encodes CSVWGEGAYNEQFF.

The gene calls are TRBV6-1 and TRBJ2-5; D is ambiguous. This CDR3 has 14 residues. Germline assignment: CDR1 MNHNS and CDR2 SASEGT. V was shortened by 2 bases and J by 2 bases, with 9 bases between the two germline ends. The CDR3 loop reads CASSELGVQETQYF. CDR3 in DNA: TGTGCCAGCAGTGAATTAGGAGTACAAGAGACCCAGTACTTC.